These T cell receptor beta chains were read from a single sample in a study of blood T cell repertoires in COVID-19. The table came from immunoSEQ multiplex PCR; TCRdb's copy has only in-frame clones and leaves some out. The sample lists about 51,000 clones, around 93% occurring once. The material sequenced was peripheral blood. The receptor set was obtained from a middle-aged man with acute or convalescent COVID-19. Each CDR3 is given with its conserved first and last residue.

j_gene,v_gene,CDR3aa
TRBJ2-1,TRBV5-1,CASSLDPGSYNEQFF
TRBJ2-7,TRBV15,CATSSPPTYEQYF
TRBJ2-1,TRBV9,CASRGPSGGAGEQFF
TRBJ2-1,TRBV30,CAWRSPGSYNEQFF
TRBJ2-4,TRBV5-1,CASSLGQGADIQYF
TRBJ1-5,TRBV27,CASMELIQGAANQPQHF
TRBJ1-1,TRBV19,CASRSTGGLNTEAFF
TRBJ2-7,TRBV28,CASSLQDSSYEQYF
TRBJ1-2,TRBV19,CASSMRNIGNYGYTF
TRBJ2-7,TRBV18,CASSPERSGGYEQYF
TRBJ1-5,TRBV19,CASRNTGGNNQPQHF
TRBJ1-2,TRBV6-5,CASSYRGNPDGYTF
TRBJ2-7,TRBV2,CASWGRAYEQYF
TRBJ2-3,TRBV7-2,CASSSLVSTDTQYF
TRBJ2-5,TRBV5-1,CASSLGQGAETQYF
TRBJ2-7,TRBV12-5,CASGLVSGPSYEQYF
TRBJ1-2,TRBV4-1,CASSQDAWARGYTF
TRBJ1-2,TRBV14,CASSQDRSYGYTF
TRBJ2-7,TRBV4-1,CASSSNTGTSPYEQYF
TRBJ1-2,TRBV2,CASKSDGYTF
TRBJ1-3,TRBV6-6,CASSRDKGNTIYF
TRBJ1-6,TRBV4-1,CASSQDRGLHNSPLHF
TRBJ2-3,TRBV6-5,CASSYSGGTSTDTQYF
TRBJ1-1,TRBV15,CATSRDGGFGGTEAFF
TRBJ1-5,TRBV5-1,CASSTGTVGSNQPQHF
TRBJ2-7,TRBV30,CAWRQLAEPYEQYF
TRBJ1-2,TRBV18,CASSPMSGYTF
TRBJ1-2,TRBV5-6,CASSWDRGYGYTF
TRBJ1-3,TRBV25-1,CASSEYRASGNTIYF
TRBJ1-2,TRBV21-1,CASSTGEAHGYTF
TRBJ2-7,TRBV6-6,CASSYEALKEYEQYF
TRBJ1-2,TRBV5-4,CASSGVAGPTPFGGYTF